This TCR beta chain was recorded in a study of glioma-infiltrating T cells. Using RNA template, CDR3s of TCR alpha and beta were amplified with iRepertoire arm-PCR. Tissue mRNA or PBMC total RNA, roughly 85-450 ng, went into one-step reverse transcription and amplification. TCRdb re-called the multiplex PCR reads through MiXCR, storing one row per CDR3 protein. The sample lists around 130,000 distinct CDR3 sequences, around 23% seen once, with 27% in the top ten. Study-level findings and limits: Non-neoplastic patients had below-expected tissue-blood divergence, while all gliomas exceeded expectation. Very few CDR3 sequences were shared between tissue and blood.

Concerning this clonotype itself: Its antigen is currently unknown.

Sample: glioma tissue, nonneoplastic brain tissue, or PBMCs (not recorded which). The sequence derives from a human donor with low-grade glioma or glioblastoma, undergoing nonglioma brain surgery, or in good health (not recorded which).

The CDR3 DNA reads TGTGCCAGCAGTGCAGCGACAGGGGGGGGCGGGGTGGCTTTCTTT. Its translation: CASSAATGGGGVAFF. The chain has TRBV12-3 or TRBV12-4 and TRBJ1-1, with 9 bases fitting TRBD1. The V and J ends lost 5 bases and 11 bases, in that order; junction bases with no gene match: 15. This CDR3 spans 15 amino acids.